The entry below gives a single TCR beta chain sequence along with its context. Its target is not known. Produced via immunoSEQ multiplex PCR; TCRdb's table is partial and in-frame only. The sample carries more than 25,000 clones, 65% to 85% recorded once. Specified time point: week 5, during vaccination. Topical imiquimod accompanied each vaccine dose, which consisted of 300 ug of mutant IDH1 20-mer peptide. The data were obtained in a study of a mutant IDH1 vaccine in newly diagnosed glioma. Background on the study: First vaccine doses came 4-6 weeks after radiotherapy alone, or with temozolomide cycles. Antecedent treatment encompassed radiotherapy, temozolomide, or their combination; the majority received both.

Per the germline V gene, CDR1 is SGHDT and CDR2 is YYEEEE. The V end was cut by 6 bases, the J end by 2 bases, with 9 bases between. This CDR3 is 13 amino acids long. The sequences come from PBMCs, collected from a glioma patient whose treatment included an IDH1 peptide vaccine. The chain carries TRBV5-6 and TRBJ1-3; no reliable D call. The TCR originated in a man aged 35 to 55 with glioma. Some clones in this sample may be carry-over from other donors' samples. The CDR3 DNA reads TGTGCCAGCATGCGAGGAGCTGGAAACACCATATATTTT. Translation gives CASMRGAGNTIYF.